This T cell receptor (beta chain) was sequenced for a study of STAT5B mutations in CD4+ large granular lymphocyte leukemia. Overall study findings and caveats: Main leukemic clonotypes were patient-specific, but roughly 23% appeared at low frequency elsewhere. Top patient clones used TRBV06 genes more often: 8/27 versus 2/35 in controls.

A remark on this clone: Its target is not known.

Profiled with immunoSEQ multiplex PCR; TCRdb holds only in-frame clones, not every one. This sample has 20,000 to 25,000 clones, with 75% found just once. CDR1 and CDR2 from the germline V gene are MNHNY and SVGAGI (reference sequence). The CDR3 has 13 amino acids. Sequences were obtained from CD4+ T cells from blood buffy coats. The J gene is TRBJ2-5, the V gene TRBV6-6, with TRBD2 as a possible D gene (6 bases). Near its end, the DNA agrees better with TRBJ2-7, so the J call may be wrong. This receptor was obtained from a human donor in good health. As DNA, the CDR3 is TGTGCGGTAGCGGTCCCAAGCTCCTACGAGCAGTACTTC. This codes for CAVAVPSSYEQYF.